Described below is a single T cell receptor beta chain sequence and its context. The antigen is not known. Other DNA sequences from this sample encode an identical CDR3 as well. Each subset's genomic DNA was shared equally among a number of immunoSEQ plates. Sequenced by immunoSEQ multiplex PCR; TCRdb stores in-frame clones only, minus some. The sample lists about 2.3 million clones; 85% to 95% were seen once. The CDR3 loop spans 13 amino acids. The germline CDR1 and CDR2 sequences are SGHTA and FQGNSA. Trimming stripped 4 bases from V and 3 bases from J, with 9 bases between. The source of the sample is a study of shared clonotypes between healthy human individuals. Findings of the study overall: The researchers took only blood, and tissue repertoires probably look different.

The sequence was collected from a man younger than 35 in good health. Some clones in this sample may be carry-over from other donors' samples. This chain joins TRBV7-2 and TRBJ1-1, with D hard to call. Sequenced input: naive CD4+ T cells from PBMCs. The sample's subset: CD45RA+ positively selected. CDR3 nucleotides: TGTGCCAGCAGCTCTCGGAGGGACACTGAAGCTTTCTTT. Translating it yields CASSSRRDTEAFF.